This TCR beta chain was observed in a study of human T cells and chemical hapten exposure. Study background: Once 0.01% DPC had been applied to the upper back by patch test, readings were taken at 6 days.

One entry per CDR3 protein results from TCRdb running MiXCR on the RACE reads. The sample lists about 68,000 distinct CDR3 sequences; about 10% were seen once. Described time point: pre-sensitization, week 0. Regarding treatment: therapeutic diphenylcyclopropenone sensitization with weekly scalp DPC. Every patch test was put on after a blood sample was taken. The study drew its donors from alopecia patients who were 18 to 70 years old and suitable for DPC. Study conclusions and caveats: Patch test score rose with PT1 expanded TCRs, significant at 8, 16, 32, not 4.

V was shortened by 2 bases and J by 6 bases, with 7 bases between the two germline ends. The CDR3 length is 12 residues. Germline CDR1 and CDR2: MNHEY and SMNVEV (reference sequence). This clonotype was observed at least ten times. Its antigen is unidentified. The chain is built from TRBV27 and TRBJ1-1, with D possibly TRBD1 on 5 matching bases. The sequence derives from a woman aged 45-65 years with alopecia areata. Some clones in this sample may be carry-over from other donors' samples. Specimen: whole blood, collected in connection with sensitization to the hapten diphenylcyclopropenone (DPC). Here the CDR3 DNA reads TGTGCCAGCAGTTTACGGGGGGCTGAAGCTTTCTTT. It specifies CASSLRGAEAFF.